The clone carrying this T cell receptor beta chain was seen once. In the original processing: Reference gene primer amplification in the assay estimated nucleated cell counts. TCRdb keeps only in-frame clones here, not all; method: immunoSEQ multiplex PCR. That table gives V, J and clone size, and the DNA gave D and trimming. The data show fewer than 250,000 clones, approximately 80% seen once. Between the trimmed V and J ends, which lost 2 bases and 0 bases, there was a span of 12 bases. The CDR3 spans 16 residues. The germline V gene encodes CDR1 SEHNR and CDR2 FQNEAQ (reference sequence). These data originate in a study of blood T cell repertoires in COVID-19. Study-wide context: Collection of acute and convalescent COVID-19 samples took place in the United States, Italy and Spain. T cells, B-cell-depleted T cells, or PBMCs provided the cDNA or gDNA that served as material.

The chain combines TRBV7-9 with TRBJ2-3, with D unclear. Sequences were obtained from peripheral blood. This receptor was taken from an older woman with active or convalescent COVID-19. The CDR3 loop reads CASSLIGLTSTDTQYF. The CDR3 DNA reads as TGTGCCAGCAGCTTAATTGGGCTTACGAGCACAGATACGCAGTATTTT.